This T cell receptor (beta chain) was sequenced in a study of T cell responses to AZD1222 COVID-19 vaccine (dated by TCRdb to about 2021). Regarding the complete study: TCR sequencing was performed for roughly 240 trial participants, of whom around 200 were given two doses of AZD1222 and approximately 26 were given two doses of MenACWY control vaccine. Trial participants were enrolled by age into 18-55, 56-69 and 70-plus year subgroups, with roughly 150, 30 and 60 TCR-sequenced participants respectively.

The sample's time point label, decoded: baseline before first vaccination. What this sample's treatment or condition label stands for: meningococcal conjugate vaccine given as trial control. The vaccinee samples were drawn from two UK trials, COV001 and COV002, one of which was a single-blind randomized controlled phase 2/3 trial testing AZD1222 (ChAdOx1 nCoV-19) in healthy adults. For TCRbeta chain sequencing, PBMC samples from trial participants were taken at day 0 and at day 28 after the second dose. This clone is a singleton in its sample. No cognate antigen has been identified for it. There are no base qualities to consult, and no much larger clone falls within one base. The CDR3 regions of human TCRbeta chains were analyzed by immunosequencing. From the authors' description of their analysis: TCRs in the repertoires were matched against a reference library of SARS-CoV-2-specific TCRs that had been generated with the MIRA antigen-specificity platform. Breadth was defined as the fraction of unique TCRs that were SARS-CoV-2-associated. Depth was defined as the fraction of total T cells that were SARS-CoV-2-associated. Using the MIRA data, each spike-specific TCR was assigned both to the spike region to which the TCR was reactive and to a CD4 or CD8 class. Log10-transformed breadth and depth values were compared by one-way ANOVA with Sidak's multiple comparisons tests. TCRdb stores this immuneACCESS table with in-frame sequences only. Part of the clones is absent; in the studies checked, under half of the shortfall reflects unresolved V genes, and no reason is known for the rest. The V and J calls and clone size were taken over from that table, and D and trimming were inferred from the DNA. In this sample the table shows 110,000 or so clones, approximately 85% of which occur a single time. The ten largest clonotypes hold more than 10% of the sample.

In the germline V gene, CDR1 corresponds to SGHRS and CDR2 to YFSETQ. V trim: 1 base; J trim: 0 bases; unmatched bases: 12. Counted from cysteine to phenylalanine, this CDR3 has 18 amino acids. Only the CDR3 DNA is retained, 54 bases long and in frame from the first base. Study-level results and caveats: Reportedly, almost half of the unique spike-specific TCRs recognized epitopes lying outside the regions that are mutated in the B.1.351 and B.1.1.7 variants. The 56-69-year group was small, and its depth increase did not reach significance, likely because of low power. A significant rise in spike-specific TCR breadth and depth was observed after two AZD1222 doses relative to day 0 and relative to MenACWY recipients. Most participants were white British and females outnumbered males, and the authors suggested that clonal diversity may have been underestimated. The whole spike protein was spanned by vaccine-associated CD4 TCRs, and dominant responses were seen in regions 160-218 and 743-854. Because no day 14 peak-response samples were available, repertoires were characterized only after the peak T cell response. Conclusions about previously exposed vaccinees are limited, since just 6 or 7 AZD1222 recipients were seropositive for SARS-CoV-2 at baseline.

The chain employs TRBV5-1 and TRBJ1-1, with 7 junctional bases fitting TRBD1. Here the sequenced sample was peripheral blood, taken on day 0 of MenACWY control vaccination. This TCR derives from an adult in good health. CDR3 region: CASSLIQGGAGMNTEAFF. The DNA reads TGCGCCAGCAGCTTGATTCAAGGGGGCGCCGGAATGAACACTGAAGCTTTCTTT.